This paragraph reports one T cell receptor beta chain. The antigen is undetermined. The sample is drawn from a study of response to subunit inactivated influenza vaccine. General study points: Only a handful of new T cells, the authors suggested, are recruited with each seasonal influenza vaccination.

TCRdb called the RT-PCR reads again in MiXCR, with one record for every CDR3 protein. The data hold some 600,000 distinct CDR3 sequences, with around 15% observed a single time. V lost 4 bases to trimming and J lost 0 bases; unmatched junction nucleotides: 6. From germline, CDR1 is MDHEN and CDR2 SYDVKM. The CDR3 has 18 amino acids. This chain joins TRBV28 and TRBJ2-3; 14 bases fit TRBD2. This clonotype originated in a man aged 45-65 years who received an inactivated influenza vaccine. The sequenced sample was PBMCs from blood, obtained less than 15 days before vaccination. The CDR3 DNA sequence: TGTGCCAGCAGTTCGGGACTAGCGGGAGCTACTAGCACAGATACGCAGTATTTT. Encoded protein: CASSSGLAGATSTDTQYF.